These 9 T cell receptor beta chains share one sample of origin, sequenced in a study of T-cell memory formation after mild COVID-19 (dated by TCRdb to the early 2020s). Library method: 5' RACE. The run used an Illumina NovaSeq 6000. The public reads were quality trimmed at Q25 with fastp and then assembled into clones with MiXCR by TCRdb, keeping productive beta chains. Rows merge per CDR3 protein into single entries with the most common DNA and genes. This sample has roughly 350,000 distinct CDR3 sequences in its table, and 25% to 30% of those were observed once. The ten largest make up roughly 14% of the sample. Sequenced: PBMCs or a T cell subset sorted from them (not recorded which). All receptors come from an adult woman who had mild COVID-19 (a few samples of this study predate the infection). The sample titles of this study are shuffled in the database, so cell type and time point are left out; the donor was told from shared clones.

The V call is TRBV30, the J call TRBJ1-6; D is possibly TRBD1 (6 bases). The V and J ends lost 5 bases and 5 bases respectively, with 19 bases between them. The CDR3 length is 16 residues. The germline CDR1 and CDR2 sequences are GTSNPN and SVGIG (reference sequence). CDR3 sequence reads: CAWSRGGFVDNSPLHF. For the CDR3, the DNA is TGTGCCTGGTCGCGAGGGGGGTTCGTCGATAATTCACCCCTCCACTTT.

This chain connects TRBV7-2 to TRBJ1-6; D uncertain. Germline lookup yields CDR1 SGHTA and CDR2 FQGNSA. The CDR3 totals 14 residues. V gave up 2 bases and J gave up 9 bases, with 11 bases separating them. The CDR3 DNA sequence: TGTGCCAGCAGCTTAAAGGGAATGGGTTCACCCCTCCACTTT. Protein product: CASSLKGMGSPLHF.

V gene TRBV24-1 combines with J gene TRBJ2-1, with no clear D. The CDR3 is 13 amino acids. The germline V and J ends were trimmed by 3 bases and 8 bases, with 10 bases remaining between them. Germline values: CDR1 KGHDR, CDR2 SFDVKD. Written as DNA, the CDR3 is TGTGCCACCAGTGATCCGAATGAGGATGAGCAGTTCTTC. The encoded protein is CATSDPNEDEQFF.

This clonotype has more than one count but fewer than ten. Here the CDR3 reads CASSRQGGMNTEAFF. In DNA form, the CDR3 reads TGCGCCAGCAGCCGCCAGGGGGGCATGAACACTGAAGCTTTCTTT. V gene TRBV4-1 combines with J gene TRBJ1-1; 7 bases align to TRBD1. Germline V gene lookup returns CDR1 MGHRA and CDR2 YSYEKL. The CDR3 totals 15 residues. The V segment lost 4 bases and the J segment 0 bases; nucleotides outside the gene matches: 5.

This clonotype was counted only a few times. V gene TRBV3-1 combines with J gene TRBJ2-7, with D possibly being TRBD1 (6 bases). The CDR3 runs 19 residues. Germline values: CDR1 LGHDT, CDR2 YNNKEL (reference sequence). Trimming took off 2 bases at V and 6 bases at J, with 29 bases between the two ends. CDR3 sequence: CASSQRPPGTRLTKAEQYF. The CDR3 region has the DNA TGTGCCAGCAGCCAACGTCCCCCGGGGACACGTCTGACCAAGGCCGAGCAGTACTTC.

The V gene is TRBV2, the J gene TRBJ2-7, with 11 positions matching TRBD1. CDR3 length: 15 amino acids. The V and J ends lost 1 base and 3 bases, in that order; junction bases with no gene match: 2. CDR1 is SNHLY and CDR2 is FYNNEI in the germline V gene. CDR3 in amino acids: CASSEGTGGGYEQYF. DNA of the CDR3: TGTGCCAGCAGTGAAGGGACAGGGGGCGGCTACGAGCAGTACTTC.

The CDR3 here is CASSLVVVSYTEAFF. DNA for the CDR3: TGTGCCAGCAGCTTGGTAGTCGTGTCCTACACTGAAGCTTTCTTT. This chain connects TRBV5-6 to TRBJ1-1; D not resolved. V gave up 0 bases and J gave up 3 bases, with 12 bases separating them. From germline, CDR1 is SGHDT and CDR2 YYEEEE. The CDR3 is 15 residues long.

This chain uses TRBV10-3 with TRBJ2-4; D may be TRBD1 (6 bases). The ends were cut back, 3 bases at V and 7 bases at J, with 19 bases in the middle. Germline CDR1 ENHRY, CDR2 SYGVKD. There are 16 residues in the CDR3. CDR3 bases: TGTGCCATCAGTGAACAGGGTAACTCCAAGGGGAACATTCAGTACTTC. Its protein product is CAISEQGNSKGNIQYF.

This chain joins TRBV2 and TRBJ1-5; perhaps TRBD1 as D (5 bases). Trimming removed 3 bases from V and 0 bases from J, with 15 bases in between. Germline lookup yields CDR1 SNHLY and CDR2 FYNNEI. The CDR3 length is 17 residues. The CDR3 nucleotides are TGTGCCAGCAGTGAGCATTTTCCAGGGTCTAGCAATCAGCCCCAGCATTTT. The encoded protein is CASSEHFPGSSNQPQHF. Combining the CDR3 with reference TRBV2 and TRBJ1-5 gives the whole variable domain EPEVTQTPSHQVTQMGQEVILRCVPISNHLYFYWYRQILGQKVEFLVSFYNNEISEKSEIFDDQFSVERPDGSNFTLKIRSTKLEDSAMYFCASSEHFPGSSNQPQHFGDGTRLSIL.